Listed here are 25 T cell receptor beta chains from one sample, sequenced in a study of T-cell reconstitution after alpha-beta-depleted transplantation in children. Using unique molecular identifiers, the investigators prepared the TCRbeta library. TCRdb processed the PCR reads anew with MiXCR; each CDR3 protein has one entry. The sample yields 450,000 to 700,000 distinct CDR3 sequences, 25% to 30% seen once. Sequenced here: PBMCs, sampled before TCRalphabeta/CD19-depleted stem cell transplant. These receptors were taken from a boy under three years old with Wiskott-Aldrich syndrome, due to receive a stem cell transplant.

Points on this clonotype: One junction end does not reproduce the germline sequence, and a read error may be involved. The chain joins TRBV27 to TRBJ2-3; D is possibly TRBD2 (5 bases). Germline V gives CDR1 MNHEY, CDR2 SMNVEV (reference sequence). CDR3 length: 14 residues. DNA of the CDR3: TGTGCCAGCAGTTCCCCGGCTAGCACAGATGCGCAGTATTTT. Translated: CASSSPASTDAQYF.

The chain recombines TRBV5-1 with TRBJ2-1, with D tentatively TRBD2 (6 bases). CDR1 is SGHRS, CDR2 YFSETQ, per germline. CDR3 size: 17 residues. V was clipped by 3 bases and J by 2 bases, with 18 bases between them. The CDR3 DNA is TGCGCCAGCAGCTCGCGGAGACTAGATATTACCTACAATGAGCAGTTCTTC. Encoded protein: CASSSRRLDITYNEQFF.

This chain joins TRBV5-5 and TRBJ2-2; 7 nucleotides align to TRBD1. Unmatched junction bases numbered 7, after V lost 6 bases and J lost 5 bases. Looked up from germline, CDR1 is SGHKS and CDR2 is YYEKEE (reference sequence). The CDR3 runs 14 residues. The CDR3 sequence: CASTWTGKTGELFF. In DNA form, the CDR3 reads TGTGCCAGCACCTGGACAGGCAAGACCGGGGAGCTGTTTTTT.

The chain carries TRBV5-1 and TRBJ2-2; the D is unclear. Germline V lookup: CDR1 SGHRS, CDR2 YFSETQ. The CDR3 contains 13 residues. Trimming left V 2 bases short and J 4 bases short, with 6 bases between. CDR3 nucleotides: TGCGCCAGCAGCTTAGTAACCACCGGGGAGCTGTTTTTT. It codes for CASSLVTTGELFF.

This clonotype was detected only a few times. The chain employs TRBV24-1 and TRBJ2-3; 15 bases line up with TRBD2. J was trimmed by 5 bases and V by 4 bases; bases with no gene match: 0. Germline assignment: CDR1 KGHDR and CDR2 SFDVKD. CDR3 size: 15 residues. In DNA, the CDR3 is TGTGCCACCAGTGAGGGACTAGCGGGAGGAGATACGCAGTATTTT. This codes for CATSEGLAGGDTQYF.

The chain couples TRBV10-3 to TRBJ2-3; D gene unclear. The germline V gene has CDR1 ENHRY and CDR2 SYGVKD. Trimming pared 7 bases from V and 4 bases from J, leaving 6 bases between. CDR3 length equals 11 residues. CDR3 nucleotide sequence: TGTGCCATCAAAAGTGCAGATACGCAGTATTTT. This codes for CAIKSADTQYF.

The table lists this clonotype with a few counts. CDR3 sequence (DNA): TGCAGTGCTTCCCCCTTACGAGGGAAAATGTCAACTAATGAAAAACTGTTTTTT. Its protein is CSASPLRGKMSTNEKLFF. This chain joins TRBV20-1 and TRBJ1-4, with unresolved D. The CDR3 spans 18 residues. Per the germline V gene, CDR1 is DFQATT and CDR2 is SNEGSKA (reference sequence). V dropped 5 bases and J dropped 0 bases, with 22 bases sitting between them.

V usage is TRBV7-2 and J usage is TRBJ2-2; 7 nucleotides agree with TRBD1. V lost 3 bases to trimming and J lost 7 bases; unmatched junction nucleotides: 5. The CDR3 consists of 14 residues. Per the germline V gene, CDR1 is SGHTA and CDR2 is FQGNSA. The CDR3 DNA reads TGTGCCAGCAGCTTTGACAGGGTTCTCGGGGAGCTGTTTTTT. As protein: CASSFDRVLGELFF.

The J gene is TRBJ2-7, the V gene TRBV11-2; D unresolved. V lost 5 bases, J lost 2 bases, and 22 bases lay in between. The length of the CDR3 is 17 residues. Germline values: CDR1 SGHAT, CDR2 FQNNGV. The CDR3 sequence: CASSPWGLAVSPYEQYF. DNA of the CDR3: TGTGCCAGCAGCCCCTGGGGTTTGGCAGTGTCTCCCTACGAGCAGTACTTC. Using reference TRBV11-2 and TRBJ2-7 for the parts outside the CDR3, the full variable domain is EAGVAQSPRYKIIEKRQSVAFWCNPISGHATLYWYQQILGQGPKLLIQFQNNGVVDDSQLPKDRFSAERLKGVDSTLKIQPAKLEDSAVYLCASSPWGLAVSPYEQYFGPGTRLTVT.

The chain has TRBV5-1 and TRBJ2-7, with D hard to call. Germline V gene sequence: CDR1 SGHRS, CDR2 YFSETQ. V was pared by 0 bases and J by 5 bases, with 18 bases between. This CDR3 has 16 residues. The CDR3 sequence: CASSLVGSGTVNEQYF. The CDR3 DNA reads TGCGCCAGCAGCTTGGTAGGGTCAGGCACTGTCAACGAGCAGTACTTC.

This chain joins TRBV7-6 and TRBJ1-1; perhaps TRBD1 as D (5 bases). This CDR3 has 17 amino acids. Trimming removed 5 bases from V and 0 bases from J, with 19 bases in between. The germline gives CDR1 SGHVS, CDR2 FNYEAQ. CDR3 DNA: TGTGCCAGCAGCCAATTATCGACAGCCGCGATGAACACTGAAGCTTTCTTT. Its protein product is CASSQLSTAAMNTEAFF.

This sequence joins TRBV20-1 and TRBJ2-7; a weak D match, TRBD2 (6 bases). The CDR3 runs 14 residues. V was shortened by 6 bases and J by 3 bases, with 18 bases between the two germline ends. CDR1 is DFQATT, CDR2 SNEGSKA, per germline (reference sequence). The CDR3 loop reads CSARIDRGYYEQYF. The CDR3 DNA sequence: TGCAGTGCCAGAATCGACCGGGGGTACTACGAGCAGTACTTC.

The V gene is TRBV6-4, the J gene TRBJ2-7, with 8 bases aligning to TRBD2. Germline values: CDR1 MRHNA, CDR2 SNTAGT. The junction had 10 bases not matched to a gene; V was cut back by 5 bases and J by 7 bases. This CDR3 is 14 amino acids long. CDR3 loop: CASSRREAGGEQYF. For the CDR3, the DNA is TGTGCCAGCAGTCGGCGGGAGGCCGGGGGAGAGCAGTACTTC.

The chain employs TRBV5-1 and TRBJ2-7, with unresolved D. CDR1 and CDR2 (germline): SGHRS, YFSETQ. The CDR3 runs to 11 residues. V lost 2 bases and J lost 5, with 5 bases in between. The CDR3 loop reads CASSFGHEQYF. The CDR3 nucleotides are TGCGCCAGCAGCTTCGGGCACGAGCAGTACTTC.

The chain carries TRBV6-6 and TRBJ1-1; unclear D gene. The V gene lost 7 bases and the J gene lost 1 base, with 7 bases spanning the gap. CDR1 MNHNY and CDR2 SVGAGI come from the germline V gene (reference sequence). CDR3 length: 12 amino acids. CDR3 region: CASTERNTEAFF. Here the CDR3 DNA reads TGTGCCAGCACCGAACGGAACACTGAAGCTTTCTTT.

For the CDR3, the DNA is TGTGCCAGCAGCCCGGGACAGGTTACCGGGTACTATGGCTACACCTTC. Translation: CASSPGQVTGYYGYTF. J is TRBJ1-2 and V is TRBV12-3 or TRBV12-4; the match to TRBD1 covers 8 bases. The CDR3 totals 16 residues. The V and J ends lost 6 bases and 3 bases, in that order; junction bases with no gene match: 12.

This clonotype was observed a handful of times. The V call is TRBV5-1, the J call TRBJ1-2; no definite D call. V was trimmed by 1 base and J by 7 bases, leaving 14 bases between them. CDR1 is SGHRS and CDR2 is YFSETQ in the germline V gene. The CDR3 runs 14 residues. CDR3 sequence reads: CASSLHSPICGYTF. CDR3 coding DNA: TGCGCCAGCAGCTTGCATTCACCTATCTGTGGCTACACCTTC.

This clonotype was seen only a few times. The chain recombines TRBV2 with TRBJ1-4, with TRBD1 matching over 9 bases. The junction had 4 bases not matched to a gene; V was cut back by 8 bases and J by 3 bases. The length of the CDR3 is 14 residues. In germline, CDR1 is SNHLY, CDR2 FYNNEI. CDR3 bases: TGTGCCAGCCTCCGGGACAGGGCTAATGAAAAACTGTTTTTT. Translation: CASLRDRANEKLFF.

This sequence joins TRBV14 and TRBJ2-1; D is unclear. The germline CDR1 and CDR2 sequences are SGHDN and FVKESK. Trimming stripped 0 bases from V and 7 bases from J, with 7 bases between. The CDR3 sequence is 13 residues long. CDR3: CASSQDGSNEQFF. The CDR3, as DNA: TGTGCCAGCAGCCAAGACGGGTCGAATGAGCAGTTCTTC.

This clonotype came up a few times. This sequence joins TRBV28 and TRBJ2-1; TRBD1 is a possible D gene (6 bases). V lost 2 bases and J lost 4, with 9 bases in between. This CDR3 comprises 14 residues. CDR1 and CDR2 from the germline V gene are MDHEN and SYDVKM. The CDR3: CASSLTQGYNEQFF. DNA of the CDR3: TGTGCCAGCAGTTTAACCCAGGGGTACAATGAGCAGTTCTTC.

J is TRBJ1-6 and V is TRBV20-1; 7 nucleotides line up with TRBD1. This CDR3 is built from 15 residues. Per germline, CDR1 DFQATT and CDR2 SNEGSKA (reference sequence). V lost 6 bases, J lost 5 bases, and 10 bases stayed unmatched. The CDR3: CSALGQRTNNSPLHF. Written as DNA, the CDR3 is TGCAGTGCCCTGGGACAGAGGACTAATAATTCACCCCTCCACTTT.

The chain employs TRBV5-6 and TRBJ2-2; the D is unclear. The CDR3 is 16 amino acids. Germline V gene sequence: CDR1 SGHDT, CDR2 YYEEEE. V was clipped by 3 bases and J by 6 bases, with 18 bases between them. The CDR3 region has the DNA TGTGCCAGCAGCTCCCGGGCCTCCTCAGCACCCGGGGAGCTGTTTTTT. This sequence encodes CASSSRASSAPGELFF. Based on the CDR3 plus reference TRBV5-6 and TRBJ2-2, the full variable domain is DAGVTQSPTHLIKTRGQQVTLRCSPKSGHDTVSWYQQALGQGPQFIFQYYEEEERQRGNFPDRFSGHQFPNYSSELNVNALLLGDSALYLCASSSRASSAPGELFFGEGSRLTVL.

The chain joins TRBV7-9 to TRBJ2-2; a possible D gene is TRBD2 (6 bases). This CDR3 comprises 14 residues. CDR1 is SEHNR, CDR2 FQNEAQ, per germline (reference sequence). Trimming cost V 3 bases and J 6 bases, with 11 bases left between them. CDR3 protein: CASSLRLVAGELFF. CDR3 bases: TGTGCCAGCAGCTTGCGACTAGTTGCCGGGGAGCTGTTTTTT.

This clonotype appeared many times. The V call is TRBV4-1, the J call TRBJ2-1, with 7 bases matching TRBD2. Germline CDR1 is MGHRA and CDR2 is YSYEKL. The CDR3 runs 16 residues. After removal of 4 bases from V and 1 base from J, the junction contained 7 bases not matched to a gene. The CDR3: CASSPTSGNSYNEQFF. The CDR3 DNA reads as TGCGCCAGCAGCCCGACGAGCGGGAATTCCTACAATGAGCAGTTCTTC.

The rearrangement joins TRBV28 to TRBJ1-1, with 7 bases fitting TRBD1. Germline values: CDR1 MDHEN, CDR2 SYDVKM. The CDR3 runs 14 residues. Unmatched junction bases numbered 9, after V lost 1 base and J lost 10 bases. CDR3 nucleotides: TGTGCCAGCAGTTTATTTGGGACAGAGGGCTCAGCTTTCTTT. It codes for CASSLFGTEGSAFF.